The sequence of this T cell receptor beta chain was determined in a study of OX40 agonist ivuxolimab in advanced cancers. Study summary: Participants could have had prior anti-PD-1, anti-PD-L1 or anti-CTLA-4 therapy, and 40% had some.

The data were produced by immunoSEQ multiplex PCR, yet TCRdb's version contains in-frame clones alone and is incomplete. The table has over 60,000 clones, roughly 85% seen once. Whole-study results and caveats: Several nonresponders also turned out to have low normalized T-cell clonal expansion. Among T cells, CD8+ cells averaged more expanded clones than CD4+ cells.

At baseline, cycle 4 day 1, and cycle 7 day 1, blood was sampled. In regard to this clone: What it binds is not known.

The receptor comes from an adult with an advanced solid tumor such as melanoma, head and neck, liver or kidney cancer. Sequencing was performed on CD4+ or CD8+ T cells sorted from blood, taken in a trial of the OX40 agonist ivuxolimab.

The CDR3: CASSGQGVAFF. The DNA of the CDR3 is TGTGCCAGCAGTGGGCAGGGCGTAGCTTTCTTT. The chain recombines TRBV6-5 with TRBJ1-1, with D possibly being TRBD1 (5 bases). The V end was cut by 5 bases, the J end by 10 bases, with 11 bases between. The CDR3 runs to 11 residues. Per the germline V gene, CDR1 is MNHEY and CDR2 is SVGAGI.